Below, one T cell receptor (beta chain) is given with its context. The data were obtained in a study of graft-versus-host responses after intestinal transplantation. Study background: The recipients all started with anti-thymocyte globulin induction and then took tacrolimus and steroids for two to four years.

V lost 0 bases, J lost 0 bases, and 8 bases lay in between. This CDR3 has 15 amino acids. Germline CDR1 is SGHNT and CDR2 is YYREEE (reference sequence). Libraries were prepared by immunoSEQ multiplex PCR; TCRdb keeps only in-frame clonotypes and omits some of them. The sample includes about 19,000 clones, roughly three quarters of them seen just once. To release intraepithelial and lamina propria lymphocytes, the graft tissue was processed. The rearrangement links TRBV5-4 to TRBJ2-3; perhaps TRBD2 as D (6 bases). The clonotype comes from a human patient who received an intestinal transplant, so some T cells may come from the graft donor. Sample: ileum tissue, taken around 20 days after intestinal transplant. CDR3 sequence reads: CASSLAGSSTDTQYF. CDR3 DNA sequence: TGTGCCAGCAGCTTGGCCGGGAGTAGCACAGATACGCAGTATTTT.